Each of the 25 T cell receptor beta chains below was sequenced from the same sample in a study of Ad26.COV2.S vaccination and SARS-CoV-2 variants. Documented treatment: roughly 19 received Ad26.COV2.S at low or high dose, single or two shots; 5 received placebo; per-sample allocation not given. Collection of the samples took place on day 63 after the first injection of vaccine or placebo. The assay was immunoSEQ multiplex PCR, and TCRdb's table has in-frame clones only and misses some. This table holds 350,000 to 500,000 clones, 85% to 90% found once. The sequences come from peripheral blood, collected in a trial of Ad26.COV2.S vaccine versus placebo. All receptors come from a person aged 18-60 years who received the Ad26.COV2.S COVID-19 vaccine or a placebo.

The rearrangement uses TRBV5-6 and TRBJ1-1, with TRBD1 identical over 7 bases. The J segment lost 4 bases and the V segment lost 5 bases, leaving 5 bases of the junction unmatched. The CDR3 is 13 amino acids. The V gene's germline CDR1 is SGHDT and CDR2 YYEEEE. CDR3 region: CASRNRGGTEAFF. CDR3 in DNA: TGTGCCAGCAGAAACAGGGGTGGCACTGAAGCTTTCTTT.

The CDR3 nucleotides are TGTGCCAGCAGTCCGGGGGGGTACACTGAAGCTTTCTTT. The encoded protein is CASSPGGYTEAFF. The chain carries TRBV27 and TRBJ1-1; D is perhaps TRBD1 (5 bases). Germline CDR1 is MNHEY and CDR2 is SMNVEV (reference sequence). CDR3 length: 13 amino acids. The V end lost 5 bases, the J end lost 3 bases, and 10 bases lay between the germline ends.

The rearrangement joins TRBV2 to TRBJ2-1, with a tentative D call TRBD1 (5 bases). The CDR3 length is 12 residues. V lost 3 bases and J lost 7, with 7 bases in between. Per germline, CDR1 SNHLY and CDR2 FYNNEI. The CDR3 sequence is CASSDNRNEQFF. The CDR3 nucleotides are TGTGCCAGCAGTGACAACAGGAATGAGCAGTTCTTC.

The rearrangement links TRBV5-1 to TRBJ2-5; the D is unclear. Germline V gene data show CDR1 as SGHRS and CDR2 as YFSETQ. V shed 2 bases and J shed 1 base, with 12 bases lying between them. This CDR3 has 15 residues. Here the CDR3 reads CASSFFRAAQETQYF. For the CDR3, the DNA is TGCGCCAGCAGCTTCTTCCGAGCAGCCCAAGAGACCCAGTACTTC.

The chain has TRBV7-3 and TRBJ2-3; 7 nucleotides match TRBD2. Germline V gene lookup returns CDR1 SGHTA and CDR2 FQGTGA. The CDR3 length is 15 residues. J lost 2 bases, V lost 5 bases, and 7 bases had no gene match. For the CDR3, the DNA is TGTGCCAGCAGCCCCTCGGGGGGAGTCACAGATACGCAGTATTTT. Its translation is CASSPSGGVTDTQYF.

The V and J genes are TRBV30 and TRBJ1-1, with a tentative D call TRBD1 (6 bases). With 5 bases removed from V and 4 bases from J, the gap between germline ends came to 14 bases. Germline values: CDR1 GTSNPN, CDR2 SVGIG (reference sequence). The length of the CDR3 is 13 residues. Here the CDR3 reads CAWVLGAGTEAFF. The CDR3 bases are TGTGCCTGGGTACTGGGGGCCGGCACTGAAGCTTTCTTT.

The genes are TRBV11-2 and TRBJ2-7; 9 bases fit TRBD1. J gave up 2 bases and V 4 bases, and 9 bases lay outside the gene matches. The length of the CDR3 is 16 residues. The germline CDR1 and CDR2 sequences are SGHAT and FQNNGV. The CDR3 sequence is CASSSSRQGGAYEQYF. The CDR3 DNA is TGTGCCAGCAGCTCCTCCCGACAGGGGGGTGCCTACGAGCAGTACTTC.

The chain employs TRBV2 and TRBJ2-2; tentatively, D is TRBD1 or TRBD2 (5 bases each). The CDR3 has 15 residues. The ends were cut back, 7 bases at V and 5 bases at J, with 17 bases in the middle. From germline, CDR1 is SNHLY and CDR2 FYNNEI. In nucleotides, the CDR3 is TGTGCCAGCAAAGTGAGGGGACGCGGGACCGGGGAGCTGTTTTTT. Translating gives CASKVRGRGTGELFF.

This clone has just one count. The chain has TRBV5-6 and TRBJ1-2, with 10 bases aligning to TRBD1. Germline V gives CDR1 SGHDT, CDR2 YYEEEE. V dropped 3 bases and J dropped 3; count of bases not matched to a gene: 5. The CDR3 is 15 residues long. The CDR3 DNA sequence: TGTGCCAGCAGCTGGGGGACAGGGGTTCACTATGGCTACACCTTC. It yields the protein CASSWGTGVHYGYTF.

The chain combines TRBV7-8 with TRBJ2-1; 9 bases match TRBD1. The ends lost 5 bases at V and 7 bases at J; junction bases unmatched: 6. Germline values: CDR1 SGHVS, CDR2 FQNEAQ. This CDR3 has 14 amino acids. The CDR3 spells CASSQGQGKNEQFF. In DNA form, the CDR3 reads TGTGCCAGCAGCCAGGGACAGGGTAAGAATGAGCAGTTCTTC.

This clone is a singleton in its sample. The chain recombines TRBV5-5 with TRBJ1-1, with 9 bases matching TRBD1. CDR3 length: 14 amino acids. V lost 2 bases to trimming and J lost 4 bases; unmatched junction nucleotides: 3. CDR1 is SGHKS, CDR2 YYEKEE, per germline (reference sequence). The CDR3 bases are TGTGCCAGCAGCTTTGCGACAGGGGGCACTGAAGCTTTCTTT. This gives the protein CASSFATGGTEAFF.

This clone came up once. This sequence joins TRBV6-6 and TRBJ2-2; no clear D gene. Germline V gives CDR1 MNHNY, CDR2 SVGAGI (reference sequence). CDR3 length: 14 residues. V gave up 7 bases and J gave up 4 bases, with 13 bases separating them. CDR3 DNA: TGTGCCAGCAAGTGGGTTGTGGCCACCGGGGAGCTGTTTTTT. Translating it yields CASKWVVATGELFF.

The chain recombines TRBV27 with TRBJ1-2, with unresolved D. The CDR3 spans 14 residues. From germline, CDR1 is MNHEY and CDR2 SMNVEV (reference sequence). Trimming shortened V by 3 bases and J by 8 bases, and 16 bases separated the two germline ends. The CDR3 sequence: CASSLASSLGGYTF. DNA of the CDR3: TGTGCCAGCAGTTTGGCGTCTTCACTGGGGGGCTACACCTTC.

CDR3 loop: CASSALGTGAYEQYF. CDR3 nucleotides: TGTGCCAGCAGCGCACTGGGGACAGGGGCCTACGAGCAGTACTTC. This rearrangement joins TRBV27 to TRBJ2-7, with 10 nucleotides matching TRBD1. The germline V gene encodes CDR1 MNHEY and CDR2 SMNVEV (reference sequence). Trimming took 6 bases from V and 2 from J; bases not matched to a gene: 7. CDR3 length: 15 amino acids.

CDR3 DNA: TGTGCCAGCAGCGGTCGGGGGGCCGCGTACAATGAGCAGTTCTTC. Translated: CASSGRGAAYNEQFF. The chain joins TRBV14 to TRBJ2-1; D possibly corresponds to TRBD2 (7 bases). CDR1 SGHDN and CDR2 FVKESK come from the germline V gene. This CDR3 has 15 residues. V was clipped by 5 bases and J by 4 bases, with 15 bases between them.

This rearrangement joins TRBV28 to TRBJ1-4; the D is unclear. This CDR3 spans 16 amino acids. V was cut by 4 bases and J by 2 bases, with 14 bases left in between. Germline loops: CDR1 MDHEN, CDR2 SYDVKM. The CDR3 DNA reads TGTGCCAGCAGTTCTATGACGGCTCGTACTAATGAAAAACTGTTTTTT. Translating gives CASSSMTARTNEKLFF.

J is TRBJ2-6 and V is TRBV6-4, with D perhaps TRBD1 (6 bases). CDR3 length: 18 amino acids. With 4 bases removed from V and 3 bases from J, the gap between germline ends came to 19 bases. The V gene's germline CDR1 is MRHNA and CDR2 SNTAGT. CDR3 protein: CASSATGTFGDGANVLTF. Here the CDR3 DNA reads TGTGCCAGCAGTGCGACAGGCACTTTTGGCGATGGGGCCAACGTCCTGACTTTC.

The chain uses TRBV19 and TRBJ2-3, with D possibly being TRBD2 (5 bases). Trimming took off 5 bases at V and 3 bases at J, with 15 bases between the two ends. CDR1 is LNHDA and CDR2 is SQIVND in the germline V gene (reference sequence). The CDR3 totals 15 residues. The CDR3 nucleotides read TGTGCCAGTAGTGGTTGGATAGGCGGGACAGATACGCAGTATTTT. Amino acids: CASSGWIGGTDTQYF. The full variable domain, its missing parts supplied by reference TRBV19 and TRBJ2-3, is DGGITQSPKYLFRKEGQNVTLSCEQNLNHDAMYWYRQDPGQGLRLIYYSQIVNDFQKGDIAEGYSVSREKKESFPLTVTSAQKNPTAFYLCASSGWIGGTDTQYFGPGTRLTVL.

The chain couples TRBV20-1 to TRBJ2-1; D call uncertain. V was shortened by 6 bases and J by 4 bases, with 7 bases between the two germline ends. Germline V gene data show CDR1 as DFQATT and CDR2 as SNEGSKA (reference sequence). CDR3 length: 11 amino acids. CDR3 residues: CSAESYNEQFF. The CDR3 coding sequence is TGCAGTGCAGAATCTTACAATGAGCAGTTCTTC.

The V call is TRBV29-1, the J call TRBJ2-5, with D perhaps matching TRBD1 (6 bases). The CDR3 runs 12 residues. The germline gives CDR1 SQVTM, CDR2 ANQGSEA. With 4 bases removed from V and 4 bases from J, the gap between germline ends came to 10 bases. The DNA for the CDR3 is TGCAGCGTTGTGGGGGCAGGAGAGACCCAGTACTTC. Residues: CSVVGAGETQYF.

The V gene is TRBV13, the J gene TRBJ1-2; D might be TRBD1 (6 bases). This CDR3 is 16 amino acids long. Looked up from germline, CDR1 is PRHDT and CDR2 is FYEKMQ (reference sequence). V was pared by 4 bases and J by 4 bases, with 19 bases between. The CDR3 here is CASSSIQGGGIYGYTF. The CDR3 bases are TGTGCCAGCAGCTCGATACAGGGAGGGGGTATCTATGGCTACACCTTC. Based on the CDR3 plus reference TRBV13 and TRBJ1-2, the full variable domain is AAGVIQSPRHLIKEKRETATLKCYPIPRHDTVYWYQQGPGQDPQFLISFYEKMQSDKGSIPDRFSAQQFSDYHSELNMSSLELGDSALYFCASSSIQGGGIYGYTFGSGTRLTVV.

This chain uses TRBV28 with TRBJ1-3; 7 nucleotides line up with TRBD1. CDR1 and CDR2 from the germline V gene are MDHEN and SYDVKM. The CDR3 length is 17 residues. V was pared by 10 bases and J by 0 bases, with 15 bases of the junction left unmatched. DNA for the CDR3: TGTGCCACCAGGGGCCCGGGGGGGACAGACTCTGGAAACACCATATATTTT. Translation gives CATRGPGGTDSGNTIYF. Together with reference TRBV28 and TRBJ1-3, the CDR3 gives the full variable domain: DVKVTQSSRYLVKRTGEKVFLECVQDMDHENMFWYRQDPGLGLRLIYFSYDVKMKEKGDIPEGYSVSREKKERFSLILESASTNQTSMYLCATRGPGGTDSGNTIYFGEGSWLTVV.

V is TRBV25-1 and J is TRBJ2-2; D may be TRBD1 (6 bases). V was shortened by 4 bases and J by 6 bases, with 12 bases between the two germline ends. Per germline, CDR1 MGHDK and CDR2 SYGVNS. The CDR3 has 14 residues. The CDR3 reads CASSGHRVAGELFF. The CDR3 nucleotides are TGTGCCAGCAGTGGTCACAGGGTCGCCGGGGAGCTGTTTTTT.

Only a few counts were recorded for this clone. The V call is TRBV7-2, the J call TRBJ2-1; D uncertain. CDR1 is SGHTA, CDR2 FQGNSA, per germline. The V and J ends lost 0 bases and 8 bases respectively, with 8 bases between them. CDR3 length: 13 residues. CDR3 loop: CASSLAGNHEQFF. The CDR3 nucleotides are TGTGCCAGCAGCTTAGCAGGGAACCATGAGCAGTTCTTC. The whole variable domain, remainder taken from reference TRBV7-2 and TRBJ2-1, is GAGVSQSPSNKVTEKGKDVELRCDPISGHTALYWYRQSLGQGLEFLIYFQGNSAPDKSGLPSDRFSAERTGGSVSTLTIQRTQQEDSAVYLCASSLAGNHEQFFGPGTRLTVL.

The rearrangement joins TRBV9 to TRBJ2-1; the match to TRBD1 covers 7 bases. In germline, CDR1 is SGDLS, CDR2 YYNGEE. CDR3 length equals 14 residues. After removal of 2 bases from V and 4 bases from J, the junction contained 3 bases not matched to a gene. Here the CDR3 DNA reads TGTGCCAGCAGCGTTGGGACAGAATACAATGAGCAGTTCTTC. It codes for CASSVGTEYNEQFF.